This paragraph reports one TCR beta chain. This entry comes from a study of multiple sclerosis patients with progressive multifocal leukoencephalopathy. V lost 5 bases and J lost 4, with 14 bases in between. Germline CDR1 is SGHTA and CDR2 is FQGTGA. This CDR3 has 14 amino acids. The assay was run at survey level. Produced via immunoSEQ multiplex PCR; TCRdb's table is partial and in-frame only. Among 25,000 to 35,000 clones listed, around 90% were seen once. Time point here: before natalizumab initiation. The receptor was isolated from a human donor with multiple sclerosis. Sample: PBMCs. The genes are TRBV7-3 and TRBJ1-1; a possible D gene is TRBD1 (5 bases). DNA of the CDR3: TGTGCCAGCAGCCTATCGGCGGGGGTCACTGAAGCTTTCTTT. Its protein is CASSLSAGVTEAFF.